This TCR beta chain was identified in a study of human T cells and chemical hapten exposure. Study findings and constraints: The number of TCRs over 1 in 1000 frequency stayed unchanged after DPC.

The time point: patch test 1, 2 weeks after DPC sensitization. Treatment noted: therapeutic diphenylcyclopropenone sensitization with weekly scalp DPC. Each CDR3 protein is one row after TCRdb ran MiXCR on the RACE reads. The table records about 74,000 distinct CDR3 sequences, 32% of them present only once. V shed 5 bases, J shed 4 bases, and the junction held 12 bases outside the gene matches. There are 16 residues in the CDR3. Germline values: CDR1 SGHAT, CDR2 FQNNGV. As regards this clonotype: Its antigen is unidentified.

The chain recombines TRBV11-2 with TRBJ2-7; 9 bases fit TRBD1. Sequencing used whole blood, obtained in connection with sensitization to the hapten diphenylcyclopropenone (DPC). The TCR originated in a man in his forties or fifties with alopecia areata. Some clones in this sample may be carry-over from other donors' samples. In DNA form, the CDR3 reads TGTGCCAGCAGCCTTAACGACCGGGACAGGGAATACGAGCAGTACTTC. Translation: CASSLNDRDREYEQYF.